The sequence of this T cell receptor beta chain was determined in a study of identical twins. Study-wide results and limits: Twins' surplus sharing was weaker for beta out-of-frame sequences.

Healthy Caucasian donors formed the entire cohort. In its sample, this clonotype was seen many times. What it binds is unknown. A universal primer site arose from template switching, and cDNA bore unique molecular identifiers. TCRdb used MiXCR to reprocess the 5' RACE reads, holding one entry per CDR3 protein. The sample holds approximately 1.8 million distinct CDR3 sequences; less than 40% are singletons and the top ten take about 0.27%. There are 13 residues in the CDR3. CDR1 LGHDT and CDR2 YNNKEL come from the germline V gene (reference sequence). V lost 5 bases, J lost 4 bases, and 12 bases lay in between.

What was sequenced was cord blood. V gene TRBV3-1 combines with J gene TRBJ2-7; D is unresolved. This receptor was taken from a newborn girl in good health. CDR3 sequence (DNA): TGTGCCAGCAGCTCAGGTCTTCTTTACGAGCAGTACTTC. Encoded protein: CASSSGLLYEQYF.